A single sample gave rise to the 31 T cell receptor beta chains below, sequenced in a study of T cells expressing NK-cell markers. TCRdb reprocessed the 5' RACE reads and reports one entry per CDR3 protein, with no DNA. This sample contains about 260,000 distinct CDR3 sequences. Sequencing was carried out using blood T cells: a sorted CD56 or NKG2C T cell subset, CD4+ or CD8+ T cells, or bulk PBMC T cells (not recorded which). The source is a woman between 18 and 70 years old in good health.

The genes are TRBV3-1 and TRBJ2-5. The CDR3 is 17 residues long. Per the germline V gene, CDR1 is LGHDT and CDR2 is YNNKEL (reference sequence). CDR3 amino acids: CASSHTLTKTYQETQYF.

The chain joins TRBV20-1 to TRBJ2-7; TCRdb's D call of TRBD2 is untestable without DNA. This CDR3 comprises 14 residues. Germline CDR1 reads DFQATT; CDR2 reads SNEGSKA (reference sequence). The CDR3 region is CSARVGGRSYEQYF.

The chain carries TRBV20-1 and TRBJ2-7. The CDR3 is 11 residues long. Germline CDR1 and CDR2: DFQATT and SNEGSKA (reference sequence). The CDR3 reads CSALDHYEQYF.

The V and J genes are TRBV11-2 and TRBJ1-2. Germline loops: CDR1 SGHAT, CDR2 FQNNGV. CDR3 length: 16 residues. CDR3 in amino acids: CASSLQLGGAGYGYTF.

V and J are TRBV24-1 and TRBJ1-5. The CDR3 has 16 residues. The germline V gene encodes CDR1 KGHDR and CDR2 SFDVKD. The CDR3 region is CATSDSGGSWDQPQHF.

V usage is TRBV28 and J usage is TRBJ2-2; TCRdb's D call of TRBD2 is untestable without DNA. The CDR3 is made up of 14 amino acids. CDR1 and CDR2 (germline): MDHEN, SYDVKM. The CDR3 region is CASSLTPNTGELFF.

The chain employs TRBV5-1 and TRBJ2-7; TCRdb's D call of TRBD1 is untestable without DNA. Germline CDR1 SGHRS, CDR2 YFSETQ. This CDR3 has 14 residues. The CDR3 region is CASRPGGGSYEQYF.

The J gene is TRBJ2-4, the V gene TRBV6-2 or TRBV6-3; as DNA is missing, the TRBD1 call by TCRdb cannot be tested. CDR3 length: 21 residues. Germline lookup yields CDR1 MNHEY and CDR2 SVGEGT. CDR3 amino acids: CASSYSPPGLRQGAAKNIQYF.

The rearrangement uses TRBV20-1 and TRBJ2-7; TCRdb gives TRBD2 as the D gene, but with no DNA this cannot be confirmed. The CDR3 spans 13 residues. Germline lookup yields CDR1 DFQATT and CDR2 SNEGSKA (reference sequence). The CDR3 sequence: CSASSGRGGEQYF.

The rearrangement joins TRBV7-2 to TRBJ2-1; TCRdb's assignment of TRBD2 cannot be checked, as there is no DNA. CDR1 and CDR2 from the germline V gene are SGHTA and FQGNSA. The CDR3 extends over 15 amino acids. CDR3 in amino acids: CASSTGLAVYNEQFF.

The CDR3: CASSLGQAAGGYTF. The chain combines TRBV7-9 with TRBJ1-2; the D call of TRBD1 rests on TCRdb alone, since no DNA is present to check it. The CDR3 has 14 residues. The germline V gene has CDR1 SEHNR and CDR2 FQNEAQ (reference sequence).

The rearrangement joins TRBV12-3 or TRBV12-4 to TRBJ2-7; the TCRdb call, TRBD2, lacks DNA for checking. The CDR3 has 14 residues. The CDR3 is CASSFNNGPYEQYF.

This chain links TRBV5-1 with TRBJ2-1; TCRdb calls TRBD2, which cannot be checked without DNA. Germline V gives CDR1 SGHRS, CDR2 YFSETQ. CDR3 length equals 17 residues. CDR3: CASSLVAGTSGPNEQFF. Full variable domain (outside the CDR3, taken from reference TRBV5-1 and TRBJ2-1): KAGVTQTPRYLIKTRGQQVTLSCSPISGHRSVSWYQQTPGQGLQFLFEYFSETQRNKGNFPGRFSGRQFSNSRSEMNVSTLELGDSALYLCASSLVAGTSGPNEQFFGPGTRLTVL.

CDR3: CASRPTGAGHGFVTDTQYF. The chain joins TRBV6-1 to TRBJ2-3; TCRdb lists TRBD1, though no DNA is available to test this call. Germline CDR1 MNHNS, CDR2 SASEGT. This CDR3 is built from 19 residues.

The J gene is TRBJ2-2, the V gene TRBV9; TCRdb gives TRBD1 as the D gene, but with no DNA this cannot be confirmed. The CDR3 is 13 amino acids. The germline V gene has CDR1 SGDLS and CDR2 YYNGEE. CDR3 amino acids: CASSAQGVGELFF.

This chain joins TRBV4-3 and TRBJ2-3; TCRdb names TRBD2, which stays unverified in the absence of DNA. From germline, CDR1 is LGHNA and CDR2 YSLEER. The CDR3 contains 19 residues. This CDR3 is CASSQAAGTSKGVTDTQYF.

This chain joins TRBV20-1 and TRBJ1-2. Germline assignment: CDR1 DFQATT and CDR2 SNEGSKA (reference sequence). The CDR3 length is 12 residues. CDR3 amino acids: CSPGGGGNGYTF.

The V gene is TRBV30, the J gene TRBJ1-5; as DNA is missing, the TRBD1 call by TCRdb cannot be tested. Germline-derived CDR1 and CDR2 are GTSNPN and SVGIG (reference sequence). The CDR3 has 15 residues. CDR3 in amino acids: CAWSATTGGNQPQHF.

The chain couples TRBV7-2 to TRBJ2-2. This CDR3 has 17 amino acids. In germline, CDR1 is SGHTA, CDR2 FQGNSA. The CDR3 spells CASSLGRVGTNTGELFF.

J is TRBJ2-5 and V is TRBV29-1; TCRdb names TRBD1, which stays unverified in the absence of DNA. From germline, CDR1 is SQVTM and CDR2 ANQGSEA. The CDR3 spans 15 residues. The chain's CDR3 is CSVEVHPGLRETQYF.

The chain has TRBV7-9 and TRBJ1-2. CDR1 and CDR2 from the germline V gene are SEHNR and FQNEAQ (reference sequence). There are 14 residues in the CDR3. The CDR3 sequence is CASSLDQHTYGYTF.

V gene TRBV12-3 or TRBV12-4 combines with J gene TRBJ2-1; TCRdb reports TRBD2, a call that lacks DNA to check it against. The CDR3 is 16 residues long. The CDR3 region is CASSLRVSRSYNEQFF.

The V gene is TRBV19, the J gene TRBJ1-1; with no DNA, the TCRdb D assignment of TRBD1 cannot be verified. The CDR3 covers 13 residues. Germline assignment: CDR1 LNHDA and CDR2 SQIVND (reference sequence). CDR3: CASSIDRTGLAFF.

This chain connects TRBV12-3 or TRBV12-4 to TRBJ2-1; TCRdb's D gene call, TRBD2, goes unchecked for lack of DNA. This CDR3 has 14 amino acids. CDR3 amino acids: CASSLVGTRNEQFF.

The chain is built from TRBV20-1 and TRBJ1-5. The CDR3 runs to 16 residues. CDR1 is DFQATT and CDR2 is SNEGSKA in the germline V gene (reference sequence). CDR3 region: CSASRIKGRDNQPQHF.

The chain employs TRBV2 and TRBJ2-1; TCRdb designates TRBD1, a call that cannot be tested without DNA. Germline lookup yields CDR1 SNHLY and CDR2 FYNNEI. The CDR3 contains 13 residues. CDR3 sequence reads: CASSIGGLNEQFF. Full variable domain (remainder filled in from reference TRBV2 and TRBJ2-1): EPEVTQTPSHQVTQMGQEVILRCVPISNHLYFYWYRQILGQKVEFLVSFYNNEISEKSEIFDDQFSVERPDGSNFTLKIRSTKLEDSAMYFCASSIGGLNEQFFGPGTRLTVL.

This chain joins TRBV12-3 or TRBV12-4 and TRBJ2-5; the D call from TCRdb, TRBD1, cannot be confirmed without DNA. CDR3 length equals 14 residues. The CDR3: CASSWDREGKTQYF.

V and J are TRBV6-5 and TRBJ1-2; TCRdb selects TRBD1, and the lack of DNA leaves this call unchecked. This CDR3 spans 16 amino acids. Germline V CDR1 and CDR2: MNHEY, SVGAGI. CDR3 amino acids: CASRYPWDRANYGYTF.

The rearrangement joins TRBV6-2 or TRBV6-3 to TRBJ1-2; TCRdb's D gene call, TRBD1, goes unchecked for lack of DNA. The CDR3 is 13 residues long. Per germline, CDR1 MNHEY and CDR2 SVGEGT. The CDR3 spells CASSSPGTKNYTF.

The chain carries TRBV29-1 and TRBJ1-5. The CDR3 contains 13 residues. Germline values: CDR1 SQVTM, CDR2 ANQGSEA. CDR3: CSVEAGMGQPQHF.

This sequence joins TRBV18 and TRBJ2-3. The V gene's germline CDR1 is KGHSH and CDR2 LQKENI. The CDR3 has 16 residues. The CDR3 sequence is CASSPPARRGTDTQYF. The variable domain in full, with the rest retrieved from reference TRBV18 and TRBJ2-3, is NAGVMQNPRHLVRRRGQEARLRCSPMKGHSHVYWYRQLPEEGLKFMVYLQKENIIDESGMPKERFSAEFPKEGPSILRIQQVVRGDSAAYFCASSPPARRGTDTQYFGPGTRLTVL.